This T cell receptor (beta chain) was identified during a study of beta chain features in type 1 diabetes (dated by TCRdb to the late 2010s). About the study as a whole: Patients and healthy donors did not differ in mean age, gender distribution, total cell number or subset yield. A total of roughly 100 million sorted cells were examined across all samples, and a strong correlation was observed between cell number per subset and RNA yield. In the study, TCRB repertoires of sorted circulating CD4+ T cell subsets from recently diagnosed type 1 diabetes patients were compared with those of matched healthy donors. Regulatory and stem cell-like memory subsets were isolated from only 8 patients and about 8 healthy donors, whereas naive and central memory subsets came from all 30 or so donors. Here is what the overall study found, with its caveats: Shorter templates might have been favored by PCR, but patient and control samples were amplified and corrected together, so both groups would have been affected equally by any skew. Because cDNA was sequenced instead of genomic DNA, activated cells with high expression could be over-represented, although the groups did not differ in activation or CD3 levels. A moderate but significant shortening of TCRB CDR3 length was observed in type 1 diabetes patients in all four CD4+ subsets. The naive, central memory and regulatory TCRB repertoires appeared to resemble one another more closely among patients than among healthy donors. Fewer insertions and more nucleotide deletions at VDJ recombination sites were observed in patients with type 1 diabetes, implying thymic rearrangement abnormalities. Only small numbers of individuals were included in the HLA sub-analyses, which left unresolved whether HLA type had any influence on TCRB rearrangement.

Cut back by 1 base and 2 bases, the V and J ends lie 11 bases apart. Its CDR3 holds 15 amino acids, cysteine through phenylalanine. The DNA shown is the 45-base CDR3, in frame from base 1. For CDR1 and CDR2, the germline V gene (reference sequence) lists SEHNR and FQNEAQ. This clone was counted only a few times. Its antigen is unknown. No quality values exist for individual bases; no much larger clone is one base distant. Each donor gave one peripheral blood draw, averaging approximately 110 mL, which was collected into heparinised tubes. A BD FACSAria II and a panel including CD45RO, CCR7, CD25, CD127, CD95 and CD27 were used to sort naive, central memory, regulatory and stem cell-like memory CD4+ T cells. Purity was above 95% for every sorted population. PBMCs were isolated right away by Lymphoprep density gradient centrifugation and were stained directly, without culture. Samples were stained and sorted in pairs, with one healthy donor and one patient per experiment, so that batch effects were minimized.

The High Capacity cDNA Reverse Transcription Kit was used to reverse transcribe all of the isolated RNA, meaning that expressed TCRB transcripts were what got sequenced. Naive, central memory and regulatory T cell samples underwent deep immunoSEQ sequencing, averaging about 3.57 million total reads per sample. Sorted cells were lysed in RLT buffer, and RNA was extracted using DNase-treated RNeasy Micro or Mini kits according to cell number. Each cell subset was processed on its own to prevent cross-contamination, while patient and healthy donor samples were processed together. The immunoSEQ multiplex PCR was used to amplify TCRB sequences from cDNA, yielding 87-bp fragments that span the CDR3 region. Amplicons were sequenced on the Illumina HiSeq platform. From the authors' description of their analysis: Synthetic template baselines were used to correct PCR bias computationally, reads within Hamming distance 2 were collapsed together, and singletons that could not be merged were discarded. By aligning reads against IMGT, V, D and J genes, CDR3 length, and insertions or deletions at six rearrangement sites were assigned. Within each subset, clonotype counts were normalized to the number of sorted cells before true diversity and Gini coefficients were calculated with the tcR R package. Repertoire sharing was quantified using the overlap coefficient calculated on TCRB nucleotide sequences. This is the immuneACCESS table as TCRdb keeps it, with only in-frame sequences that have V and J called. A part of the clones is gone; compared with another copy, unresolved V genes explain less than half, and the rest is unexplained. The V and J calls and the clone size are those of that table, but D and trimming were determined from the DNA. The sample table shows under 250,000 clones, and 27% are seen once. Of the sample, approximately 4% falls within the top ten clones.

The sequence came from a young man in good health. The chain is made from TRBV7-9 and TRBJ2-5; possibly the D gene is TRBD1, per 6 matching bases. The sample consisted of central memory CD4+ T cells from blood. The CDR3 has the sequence CASSLGLRGQETQYF. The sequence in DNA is TGTGCCAGCAGCTTAGGTCTGAGGGGGCAAGAGACCCAGTACTTC. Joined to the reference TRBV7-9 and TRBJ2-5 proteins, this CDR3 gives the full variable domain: DTGVSQNPRHKITKRGQNVTFRCDPISEHNRLYWYRQTLGQGPEFLTYFQNEAQLEKSRLLSDRFSAERPKGSFSTLEIQRTEQGDSAMYLCASSLGLRGQETQYFGPGTRLLVL.